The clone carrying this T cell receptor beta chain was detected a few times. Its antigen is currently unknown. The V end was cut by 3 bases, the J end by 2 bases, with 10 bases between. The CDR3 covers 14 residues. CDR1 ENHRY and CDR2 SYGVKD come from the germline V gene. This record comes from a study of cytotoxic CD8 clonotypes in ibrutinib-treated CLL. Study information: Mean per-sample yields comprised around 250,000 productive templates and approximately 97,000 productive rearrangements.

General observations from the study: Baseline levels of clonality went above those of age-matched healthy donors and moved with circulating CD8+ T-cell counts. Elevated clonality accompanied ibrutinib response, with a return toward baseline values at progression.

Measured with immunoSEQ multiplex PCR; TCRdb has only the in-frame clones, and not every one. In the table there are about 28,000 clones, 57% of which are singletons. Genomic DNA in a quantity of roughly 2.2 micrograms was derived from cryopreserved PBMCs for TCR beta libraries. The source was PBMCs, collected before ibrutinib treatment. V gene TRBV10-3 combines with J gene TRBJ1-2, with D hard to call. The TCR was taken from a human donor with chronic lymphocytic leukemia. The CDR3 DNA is TGTGCCATCAGTGATCACACGGAGAACTATGGCTACACCTTC. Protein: CAISDHTENYGYTF.